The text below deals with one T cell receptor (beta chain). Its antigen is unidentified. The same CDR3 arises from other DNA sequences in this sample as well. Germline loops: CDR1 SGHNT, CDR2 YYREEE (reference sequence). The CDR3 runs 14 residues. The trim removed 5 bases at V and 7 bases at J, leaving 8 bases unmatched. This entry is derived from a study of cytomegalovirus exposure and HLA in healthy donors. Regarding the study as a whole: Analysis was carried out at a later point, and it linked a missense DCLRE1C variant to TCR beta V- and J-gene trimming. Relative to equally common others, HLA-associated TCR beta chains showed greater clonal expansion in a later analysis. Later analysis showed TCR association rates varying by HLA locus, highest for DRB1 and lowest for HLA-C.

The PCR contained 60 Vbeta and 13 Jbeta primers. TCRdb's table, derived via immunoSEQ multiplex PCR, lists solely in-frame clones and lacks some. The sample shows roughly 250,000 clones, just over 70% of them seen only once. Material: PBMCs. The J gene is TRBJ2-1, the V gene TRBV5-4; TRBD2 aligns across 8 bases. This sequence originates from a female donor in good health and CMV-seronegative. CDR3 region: CASSSSGSYNEQFF. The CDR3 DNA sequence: TGTGCCAGCAGTTCAAGCGGGAGTTATAATGAGCAGTTCTTC.